The 21 T cell receptor beta chains given below trace back to one sample, sequenced in a study of T cell repertoires in cytomegalovirus infection. One entry per CDR3 protein, called by TCRdb with MiXCR from the reads. Of 150,000 to 200,000 distinct CDR3 sequences listed, approximately 28% were seen once; the top ten hold roughly 29%. Sequencing input: PBMCs. These receptors were taken from a human donor in good health (CMV status not recorded). Some clones in this sample may be carry-over from other donors' samples.

Here the CDR3 DNA reads TGCAGCGCCCAGGAGGGCAGGGAGGTGACTGAAGCTTTCTTT. Translation: CSAQEGREVTEAFF. V usage is TRBV29-1 and J usage is TRBJ1-1; tentatively, D is TRBD1 (5 bases). The germline CDR1 and CDR2 sequences are SQVTM and ANQGSEA. This CDR3 contains 14 residues. Trimming removed 7 bases from V and 5 bases from J, with 20 bases in between.

The rearrangement joins TRBV2 to TRBJ2-1; 12 bases line up with TRBD2. Germline CDR1 SNHLY, CDR2 FYNNEI. This CDR3 comprises 13 residues. V gave up 6 bases and J gave up 7 bases; unmatched junction bases: 1. The CDR3 region is CASRTSGGNEQFF. CDR3 DNA sequence: TGTGCCAGCAGAACTAGCGGGGGGAATGAGCAGTTCTTC.

This clonotype was detected many times. The rearrangement links TRBV7-8 to TRBJ1-5; 9 bases align to TRBD1. With 1 base clipped from V and 2 bases from J, the junction kept 0 bases outside the gene matches. The CDR3 covers 15 residues. Germline-derived CDR1 and CDR2 are SGHVS and FQNEAQ. Here the CDR3 DNA reads TGTGCCAGCAGCTTAGGGACAGGGGGCAATCAGCCCCAGCATTTT. Translation: CASSLGTGGNQPQHF.

This clonotype was found a few times. The chain carries TRBV7-6 and TRBJ1-4; TRBD1 is a possible D gene (5 bases). Trimming left V 0 bases short and J 8 bases short, with 10 bases between. CDR1 SGHVS and CDR2 FNYEAQ come from the germline V gene. The CDR3 runs 14 residues. The CDR3 nucleotides are TGTGCCAGCAGCTTAGCGTCCAGGGAGGAAAAACTGTTTTTT. Translation gives CASSLASREEKLFF.

On this clonotype itself: The final CDR3 position lacks the conserved phenylalanine or tryptophan, pointing to a likely read error. V and J are TRBV25-1 and TRBJ1-5, with 7 bases matching TRBD1. The CDR3 covers 16 residues. The V gene's germline CDR1 is MGHDK and CDR2 SYGVNS. V dropped 3 bases and J dropped 0; count of bases not matched to a gene: 5. CDR3 in amino acids: CASSDGTDYSNQPQHL. CDR3 nucleotides: TGTGCCAGCAGTGATGGGACAGATTATAGCAATCAGCCCCAGCATCTT.

The chain has TRBV11-3 and TRBJ2-7; D possibly corresponds to TRBD1 (6 bases). With 6 bases removed from V and 2 bases from J, the gap between germline ends came to 11 bases. CDR1 is SGHNT, CDR2 YENEEA, per germline. CDR3 length equals 13 residues. Here the CDR3 reads CASSLDSTYEQYF. The CDR3 DNA reads TGTGCCAGCAGTTTGGACAGCACCTACGAGCAGTACTTC.

CDR3 residues: CASRVQGVETQYF. For the CDR3, the DNA is TGTGCCAGCCGCGTACAGGGCGTGGAGACCCAGTACTTC. V gene TRBV6-5 combines with J gene TRBJ2-5; TRBD1 might be the D (6 bases). The CDR3 extends over 13 amino acids. Germline loops: CDR1 MNHEY, CDR2 SVGAGI. Trimming pared 8 bases from V and 5 bases from J, leaving 15 bases between.

The V call is TRBV7-2, the J call TRBJ2-2; D ambiguous. Germline CDR1 and CDR2: SGHTA and FQGNSA. Trimming removed 5 bases at V and 1 base at J, with 11 bases between. There are 15 residues in the CDR3. The CDR3 protein is CASSPLGLNTGELFF. In DNA form, the CDR3 reads TGTGCCAGCAGCCCCCTTGGGCTGAACACCGGGGAGCTGTTTTTT.

The rearrangement uses TRBV9 and TRBJ2-5, with D uncertain. Between the trimmed V and J ends, which lost 0 bases and 5 bases, there was a span of 14 bases. Germline V CDR1 and CDR2: SGDLS, YYNGEE. This CDR3 is built from 15 residues. In nucleotides, the CDR3 is TGTGCCAGCAGCGTAGCCCTCGCCCGCGGTGAGACCCAGTACTTC. This gives the protein CASSVALARGETQYF.

This chain joins TRBV11-2 and TRBJ2-5; TRBD1 might be the D (6 bases). This CDR3 spans 15 amino acids. The V gene's germline CDR1 is SGHAT and CDR2 FQNNGV. Trimming took off 5 bases at V and 4 bases at J, with 17 bases between the two ends. The CDR3 DNA reads as TGTGCCAGCAGCCGCCTTACAGGGTCCCGAGAGACCCAGTACTTC. This codes for CASSRLTGSRETQYF.

This clonotype has just a few counts. The chain is built from TRBV29-1 and TRBJ2-7; the match to TRBD2 covers 7 bases. The CDR3 runs to 14 residues. From germline, CDR1 is SQVTM and CDR2 ANQGSEA. Trimming removed 1 base from V and 4 bases from J; junction bases left unmatched: 7. CDR3 in amino acids: CSVEVGGARYEQYF. The CDR3 DNA reads TGCAGCGTTGAAGTGGGAGGGGCGCGGTACGAGCAGTACTTC.

The chain joins TRBV6-4 to TRBJ1-4; D is perhaps TRBD1 (6 bases). Germline V gene sequence: CDR1 MRHNA, CDR2 SNTAGT. The germline V and J ends were trimmed by 7 bases and 5 bases, with 14 bases remaining between them. The CDR3 runs to 14 residues. For the CDR3, the DNA is TGTGCCAGCAAAACAGGGAATCTCAATGAAAAACTGTTTTTT. Residues: CASKTGNLNEKLFF.

In its sample, this clonotype was seen many times. V usage is TRBV6-1 and J usage is TRBJ2-2; D remains ambiguous. Germline CDR1 MNHNS, CDR2 SASEGT. The germline V and J ends were trimmed by 1 base and 0 bases, with 6 bases remaining between them. There are 15 residues in the CDR3. DNA for the CDR3: TGTGCCAGCAGTGAAGAGATAGCGAACACCGGGGAGCTGTTTTTT. Protein: CASSEEIANTGELFF.

The gene calls are TRBV2 and TRBJ2-4; possibly TRBD2 for D (5 bases). From germline, CDR1 is SNHLY and CDR2 FYNNEI. With 8 bases removed from V and 3 bases from J, the gap between germline ends came to 14 bases. The CDR3 runs to 14 residues. The CDR3 protein is CASWGDNGKNIQYF. The CDR3 DNA reads TGTGCCAGCTGGGGAGATAACGGCAAAAACATTCAGTACTTC.

The J gene is TRBJ2-5, the V gene TRBV5-6; 8 positions agree with TRBD2. CDR3 size: 15 residues. The junction had 7 bases not matched to a gene; V was cut back by 4 bases and J by 2 bases. The germline CDR1 and CDR2 sequences are SGHDT and YYEEEE. The CDR3 here is CASSPGTRQQETQYF. The CDR3 DNA is TGTGCCAGCAGCCCCGGGACTAGGCAACAAGAGACCCAGTACTTC.

This clonotype was found many times. At one of its ends the junction is not consistent with the germline gene, which may arise from a read error. The gene calls are TRBV7-9 and TRBJ2-7; D is undetermined. Germline V lookup: CDR1 SEHNR, CDR2 FQNEAQ (reference sequence). This CDR3 has 12 residues. In DNA form, the CDR3 reads TGTGCCAGCAGTTCCACCTCCTTCGAGCAGTACTTC. This encodes CASSSTSFEQYF.

This clonotype was counted a few times. This chain joins TRBV6-2 or TRBV6-3 and TRBJ1-2, with no clear D. Germline CDR1 is MNHEY and CDR2 is SVGEGT. The CDR3 is 15 residues long. Deletions cut 2 bases from V and 1 base from J, with 11 bases between. As DNA, the CDR3 is TGTGCCAGCAGTTACCTCGTTGGGAATAACTATGGCTACACCTTC. This encodes CASSYLVGNNYGYTF.

V and J are TRBV20-1 and TRBJ2-1; TRBD2 matches at 10 bases. After removal of 5 bases from V and 5 bases from J, the junction contained 9 bases not matched to a gene. The CDR3 loop spans 15 amino acids. Germline assignment: CDR1 DFQATT and CDR2 SNEGSKA (reference sequence). CDR3 DNA: TGCAGTGCTGCCCACAGCGGGGGGGTCGACAATGAGCAGTTCTTC. It codes for CSAAHSGGVDNEQFF.

V gene TRBV7-3 combines with J gene TRBJ1-1, with D uncertain. V shed 4 bases and J shed 1 base, with 16 bases lying between them. The germline V gene encodes CDR1 SGHTA and CDR2 FQGTGA. CDR3 length equals 16 residues. CDR3 sequence (DNA): TGTGCCAGCAGCTCATACGAATCCCGGGCGAACACTGAAGCTTTCTTT. This sequence encodes CASSSYESRANTEAFF.

The chain employs TRBV7-8 and TRBJ2-2, with D perhaps TRBD2 (7 bases). V lost 2 bases and J lost 4, with 11 bases in between. The CDR3 runs to 15 residues. CDR1 SGHVS and CDR2 FQNEAQ come from the germline V gene. CDR3 sequence reads: CASSLRGGSTGELFF. The CDR3 nucleotides read TGTGCCAGCAGCTTAAGGGGGGGTAGCACCGGGGAGCTGTTTTTT.

This clonotype has more than one count but fewer than ten. V usage is TRBV19 and J usage is TRBJ2-1, with 9 bases fitting TRBD1. V trimming: 5 bases; J trimming: 9 bases; junction bases outside the gene matches: 11. Looked up from germline, CDR1 is LNHDA and CDR2 is SQIVND (reference sequence). The CDR3 spans 15 residues. The CDR3, as DNA: TGTGCCAGTAGTCTGGAGCGACAGGGGGTTGCTGAGCAGTTCTTC. This encodes CASSLERQGVAEQFF.